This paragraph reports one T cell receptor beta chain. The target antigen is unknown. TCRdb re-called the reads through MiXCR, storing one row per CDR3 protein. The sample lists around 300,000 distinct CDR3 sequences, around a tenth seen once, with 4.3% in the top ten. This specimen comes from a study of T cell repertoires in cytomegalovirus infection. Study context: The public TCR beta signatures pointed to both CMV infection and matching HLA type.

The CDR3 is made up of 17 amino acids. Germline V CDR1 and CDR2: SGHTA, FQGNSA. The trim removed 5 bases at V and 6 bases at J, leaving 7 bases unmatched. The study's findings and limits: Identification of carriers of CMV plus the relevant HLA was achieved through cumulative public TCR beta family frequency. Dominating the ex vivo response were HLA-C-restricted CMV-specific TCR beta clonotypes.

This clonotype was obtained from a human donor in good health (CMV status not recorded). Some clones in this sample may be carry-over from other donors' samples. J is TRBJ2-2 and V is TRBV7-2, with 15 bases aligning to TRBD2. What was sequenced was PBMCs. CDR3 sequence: CASSPMGLAGGSGELFF. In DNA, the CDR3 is TGTGCCAGCAGCCCGATGGGACTAGCGGGAGGATCCGGGGAGCTGTTTTTT.